What follows are 18 T cell receptor beta chains derived from one specimen sequenced in a study of CD8+CD57+ T cells in acquired aplastic anemia. According to the study, genomic DNA was the template for TCR beta VDJ and CDR3 profiling. One entry per CDR3 protein, called by TCRdb with MiXCR from the reads. The sample consists of over 150,000 distinct CDR3 sequences, 48% of them appearing once. Before being chosen for sequencing, patients had shown CD8+CD57+ cell expansion by flow cytometry. Sample: sorted CD4+, CD8+, or CD8+CD57+ T cells (not recorded which) from PBMCs. The receptor set was obtained from a human donor with aplastic anemia.

The chain has TRBV19 and TRBJ1-6; D is undetermined. Germline CDR1 and CDR2: LNHDA and SQIVND (reference sequence). V lost 6 bases, J lost 7 bases, and 10 bases lay in between. There are 13 residues in the CDR3. The CDR3 loop reads CASRDVLNSPLHF. CDR3 nucleotide sequence: TGTGCCAGTAGGGACGTCCTAAATTCACCCCTCCACTTT.

The chain employs TRBV7-2 and TRBJ1-4; the D is unclear. Trimming took 5 bases from V and 7 from J, leaving 8 bases between them. CDR1 and CDR2 (germline): SGHTA, FQGNSA. The CDR3 length is 12 residues. The CDR3 nucleotides are TGTGCCAGCAGCCCAACCACTGAAAAACTGTTTTTT. This codes for CASSPTTEKLFF.

The genes are TRBV9 and TRBJ2-7, with 8 nucleotides matching TRBD1. Trimming took 2 bases from V and 7 from J; bases not matched to a gene: 5. The CDR3 extends over 13 amino acids. Germline V CDR1 and CDR2: SGDLS, YYNGEE. CDR3 coding DNA: TGTGCCAGCAGCGTCCAAACAGGGGGTGAGCAGTACTTC. This translates into CASSVQTGGEQYF.

The table lists this clonotype with a count of one. V and J are TRBV29-1 and TRBJ2-2; D is undetermined. Germline V CDR1 and CDR2: SQVTM, ANQGSEA. The CDR3 loop spans 12 amino acids. Trimming cost V 4 bases and J 4 bases, with 7 bases left between them. The CDR3 loop is CSVVGITGELFF. As DNA, the CDR3 is TGCAGCGTTGTAGGGATCACCGGGGAGCTGTTTTTT.

The J gene is TRBJ1-1, the V gene TRBV20-1, with D hard to call. The length of the CDR3 is 12 residues. V was pared by 1 base and J by 3 bases, with 6 bases between. Germline assignment: CDR1 DFQATT and CDR2 SNEGSKA (reference sequence). The DNA for the CDR3 is TGCAGTGCTAGAGGGGGAGACACTGAAGCTTTCTTT. Translation: CSARGGDTEAFF.

The gene calls are TRBV19 and TRBJ2-3; a possible D gene is TRBD2 (6 bases). With 0 bases removed from V and 1 base from J, the gap between germline ends came to 11 bases. The CDR3 contains 16 residues. The germline gives CDR1 LNHDA, CDR2 SQIVND (reference sequence). The CDR3 reads CASSIDRGGGTDTQYF. Here the CDR3 DNA reads TGTGCCAGTAGTATAGATCGGGGCGGGGGCACAGATACGCAGTATTTT.

This clonotype was found a few times. Sequence at one end of the junction differs from germline and may be a read error. This chain uses TRBV7-7 with TRBJ2-5, with D uncertain. The CDR3 extends over 11 amino acids. CDR1 is SSHAT and CDR2 is FNYEAQ in the germline V gene (reference sequence). CDR3 region: CASSSGVTQYF. CDR3 bases: TGTGCTAGCAGCTCAGGTGTGACCCAGTACTTC.

This clonotype was observed many times. The chain links TRBV10-3 to TRBJ1-2; D call uncertain. The germline V and J ends were trimmed by 6 bases and 6 bases, with 8 bases remaining between them. CDR3 length: 11 amino acids. Germline V lookup: CDR1 ENHRY, CDR2 SYGVKD. As DNA, the CDR3 is TGTGCCATCAGCGGCGGAGATGGCTACACCTTC. It encodes CAISGGDGYTF.

This clonotype was recorded many times. V is TRBV12-3 or TRBV12-4 and J is TRBJ2-5; unclear D gene. The CDR3 runs to 12 residues. V lost 6 bases, J lost 6 bases, and 11 bases lay in between. The CDR3 DNA is TGTGCCAGCAGCTCTGCAGAGAAGACCCAGTACTTC. Residues: CASSSAEKTQYF.

This clonotype was seen a handful of times. For the CDR3, the DNA is TGTGCCAGCAGCCTCGGGGGACTAGCGTATTACGAGCAGTACTTC. Amino acids: CASSLGGLAYYEQYF. The chain links TRBV5-8 to TRBJ2-7, with 10 bases fitting TRBD2. J gave up 4 bases and V 4 bases, and 8 bases lay outside the gene matches. Per the germline V gene, CDR1 is SGHTS and CDR2 is YDEGEE. This CDR3 is built from 15 residues.

The chain uses TRBV24-1 and TRBJ2-2; TRBD1 might be the D (6 bases). Trimming stripped 5 bases from V and 7 bases from J, with 10 bases between. The CDR3 consists of 13 residues. From germline, CDR1 is KGHDR and CDR2 SFDVKD. The CDR3 loop reads CATSAGAGGELFF. In DNA, the CDR3 is TGTGCCACCAGTGCAGGGGCGGGCGGGGAGCTGTTTTTT.

This clonotype was counted a few times. V and J are TRBV6-1 and TRBJ2-2; 9 bases fit TRBD2. Trimming removed 0 bases from V and 7 bases from J; junction bases left unmatched: 6. The CDR3 covers 16 residues. Germline V gene lookup returns CDR1 MNHNS and CDR2 SASEGT. The CDR3 DNA reads TGTGCCAGCAGTGAAGCGGCTAGCGGGGTTGGCGGGGAGCTGTTTTTT. Protein sequence: CASSEAASGVGGELFF.

The chain uses TRBV29-1 and TRBJ1-4; 10 bases match TRBD1. Losses at the gene ends were 6 bases for V and 8 bases for J; bases not matched to a gene: 6. Germline assignment: CDR1 SQVTM and CDR2 ANQGSEA. CDR3 length equals 13 residues. This CDR3 reads CSVRQGAAEKLFF. CDR3 nucleotides: TGCAGCGTCCGACAGGGGGCGGCGGAAAAACTGTTTTTT.

This clonotype showed up just a few times. The J gene is TRBJ2-7, the V gene TRBV5-4; TRBD1 matches 10 bases. The CDR3 has 14 amino acids. Losses at the gene ends were 5 bases for V and 3 bases for J; bases not matched to a gene: 5. Per the germline V gene, CDR1 is SGHNT and CDR2 is YYREEE (reference sequence). CDR3 loop: CASSPGQGFYEQYF. The CDR3 DNA sequence: TGTGCCAGCAGTCCGGGACAGGGGTTCTACGAGCAGTACTTC.

The rearrangement uses TRBV19 and TRBJ2-7; D may be TRBD2 (6 bases). This CDR3 region has 13 residues. V was shortened by 4 bases and J by 4 bases, with 11 bases between the two germline ends. CDR1 is LNHDA, CDR2 SQIVND, per germline (reference sequence). CDR3 DNA sequence: TGTGCCAGTAGTAGGGGACTTTCTTACGAGCAGTACTTC. Translated, it gives CASSRGLSYEQYF.

This clonotype showed up just a few times. The chain combines TRBV5-6 with TRBJ1-2; D is undetermined. The CDR3 has 15 amino acids. The germline V gene encodes CDR1 SGHDT and CDR2 YYEEEE. V was shortened by 0 bases and J by 2 bases, with 11 bases between the two germline ends. The CDR3 sequence: CASSLGYGGNYGYTF. The CDR3 region has the DNA TGTGCCAGCAGCTTGGGGTACGGTGGGAACTATGGCTACACCTTC.

The rearrangement links TRBV10-3 to TRBJ1-2, with 9 bases lining up with TRBD1. Germline CDR1 reads ENHRY; CDR2 reads SYGVKD. The V gene end was trimmed by 5 bases and the J gene end by 3 bases; junction bases not matched to a gene: 16. This CDR3 spans 18 amino acids. As DNA, the CDR3 is TGTGCCATCAGTCCCACCCCAATAATACAGGGGGCAGACTATGGCTACACCTTC. Translation gives CAISPTPIIQGADYGYTF.

This clonotype was seen repeatedly, ten times or more. V usage is TRBV15 and J usage is TRBJ1-1; D remains ambiguous. The CDR3 extends over 14 amino acids. Germline CDR1 is LNHNV and CDR2 is YYDKDF (reference sequence). Trimming left V 0 bases short and J 5 bases short, with 10 bases between. CDR3 sequence (DNA): TGTGCCACCAGCAGAGAACAGAGGAGTACTGAAGCTTTCTTT. The encoded protein is CATSREQRSTEAFF.